The clone carrying this T cell receptor (beta chain) was counted between two and nine times. Its antigen is unknown. Assay: immunoSEQ multiplex PCR; the TCRdb copy retains only in-frame clones and omits some. The profile covers about 37,000 clones, with around nine tenths appearing a single time and around 0.56% taken by the ten largest. The data originate from a study of OX40 agonist ivuxolimab in advanced cancers. Study-wide background: Checkpoint inhibitors had been given previously to roughly 36% of patients.

Study results and limitations: Dosing at 0.1 to 3.0 mg/kg was accompanied by clonal expansion of CD4+ and CD8+ blood T cells by week 6.

Blood samples were obtained at baseline, cycle 4 day 1, and cycle 7 day 1. The sequence was collected from an adult with an advanced solid tumor such as melanoma, head and neck, liver or kidney cancer. The starting material was CD4+ or CD8+ T cells sorted from blood, obtained in a trial of the OX40 agonist ivuxolimab.

The CDR3 protein is CASSFPGTQYF. The CDR3 DNA is TGTGCCAGCAGCTTCCCAGGGACCCAGTACTTC. The V call is TRBV7-2, the J call TRBJ2-5, with D unresolved. The germline CDR1 and CDR2 sequences are SGHTA and FQGNSA. Trimming stripped 3 bases from V and 7 bases from J, with 6 bases between. This CDR3 has 11 amino acids.